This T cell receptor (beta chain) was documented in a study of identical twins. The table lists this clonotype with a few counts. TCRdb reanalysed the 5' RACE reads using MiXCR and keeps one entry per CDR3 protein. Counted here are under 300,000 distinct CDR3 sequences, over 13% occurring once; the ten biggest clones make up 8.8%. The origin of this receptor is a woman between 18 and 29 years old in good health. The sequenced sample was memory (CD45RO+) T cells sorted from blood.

CDR3 loop: CASSFQGANRNTIYF. The CDR3 DNA reads TGTGCCAGCAGCTTCCAGGGGGCAAATAGAAACACCATATATTTT. The genes are TRBV9 and TRBJ1-3; 8 bases fit TRBD1. Germline V gives CDR1 SGDLS, CDR2 YYNGEE. With V trimmed by 4 bases and J by 5 bases, 8 bases remained unmatched. The length of the CDR3 is 15 residues.